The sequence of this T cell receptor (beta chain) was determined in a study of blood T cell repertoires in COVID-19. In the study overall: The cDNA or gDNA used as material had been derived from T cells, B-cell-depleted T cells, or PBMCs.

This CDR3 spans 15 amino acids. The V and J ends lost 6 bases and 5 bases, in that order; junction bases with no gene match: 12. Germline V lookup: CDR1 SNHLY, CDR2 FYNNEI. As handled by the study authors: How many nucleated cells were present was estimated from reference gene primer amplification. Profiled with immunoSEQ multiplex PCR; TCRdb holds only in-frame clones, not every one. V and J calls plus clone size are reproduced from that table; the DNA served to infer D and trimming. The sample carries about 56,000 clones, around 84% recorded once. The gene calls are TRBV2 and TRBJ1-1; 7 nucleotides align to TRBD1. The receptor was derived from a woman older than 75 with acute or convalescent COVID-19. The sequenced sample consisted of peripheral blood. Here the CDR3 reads CASSEPPGQTTEAFF. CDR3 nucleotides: TGTGCCAGCAGCGAACCGCCGGGACAGACGACTGAAGCTTTCTTT.